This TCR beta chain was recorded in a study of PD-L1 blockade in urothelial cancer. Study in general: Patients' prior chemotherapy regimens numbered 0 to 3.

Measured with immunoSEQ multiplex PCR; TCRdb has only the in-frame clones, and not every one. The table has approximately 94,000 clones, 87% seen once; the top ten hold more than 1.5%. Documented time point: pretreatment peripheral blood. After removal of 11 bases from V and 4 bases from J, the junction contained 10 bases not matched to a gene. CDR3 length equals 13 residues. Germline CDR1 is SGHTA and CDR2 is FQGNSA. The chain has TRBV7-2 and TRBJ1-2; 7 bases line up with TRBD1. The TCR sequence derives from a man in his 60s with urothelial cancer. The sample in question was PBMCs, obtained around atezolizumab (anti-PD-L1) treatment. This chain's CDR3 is CAPGAGGFYGYTF. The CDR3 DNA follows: TGTGCCCCCGGGGCAGGGGGTTTCTATGGCTACACCTTC. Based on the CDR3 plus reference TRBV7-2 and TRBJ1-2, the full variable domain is GAGVSQSPSNKVTEKGKDVELRCDPISGHTALYWYRQSLGQGLEFLIYFQGNSAPDKSGLPSDRFSAERTGGSVSTLTIQRTQQEDSAVYLCAPGAGGFYGYTFGSGTRLTVV.